This record covers a single T cell receptor (beta chain). What it binds is unknown. The data are from a study of CXCR3-negative and CXCR3-positive naive CD8 T cells. UMI-labeled 5' RACE TRB cDNA libraries were prepared from the cells. TCRdb re-called the 5' RACE reads; one entry per CDR3 protein, DNA not given. This listing includes some 150,000 distinct CDR3 sequences. From germline, CDR1 is DFQATT and CDR2 SNEGSKA (reference sequence). This CDR3 spans 13 amino acids. Findings and caveats of the study: In CXCR3-positive naive cells, the TRB CDR3s were more hydrophobic than in CXCR3-negative naive cells.

Naivety in CD8+ T cells corresponded to a CD45RO-CCR7+CD27+CD95- phenotype. Sequencing was done on a sample of naive CXCR3+ CD8+ T cells from blood. Noted subset: CD45RO-CCR7+CD27+CD95- naive CD8+ T cells expressing CXCR3 (TNR3+). The chain is built from TRBV20-1 and TRBJ2-7; the TCRdb D gene call, TRBD1, has no DNA to confirm it. This clonotype was obtained from a human donor in good health. Some clones in this sample may be carry-over from other donors' samples. The CDR3 loop reads CSAQDSPPLEQYF.